These 22 T cell receptor beta chains originate from one sample sequenced in a study of cytomegalovirus exposure and HLA in healthy donors. In the PCR, 60 Vbeta and 13 Jbeta primers were used. TCRdb keeps only in-frame clones here, not all; method: immunoSEQ multiplex PCR. The table lists a few hundred thousand clones, roughly 80% of them singletons. Sequenced input: PBMCs. The receptors here all came from a man aged 25-40 years in good health and CMV-seronegative.

The rearrangement links TRBV5-4 to TRBJ1-2; 7 nucleotides match TRBD1. V trimming: 9 bases; J trimming: 1 base; junction bases outside the gene matches: 6. This CDR3 is 13 amino acids long. Germline loops: CDR1 SGHNT, CDR2 YYREEE (reference sequence). DNA for the CDR3: TGTGCCACCGGGACAGAAGTTAACTATGGCTACACCTTC. It encodes CATGTEVNYGYTF.

This clone has only one observation. The chain links TRBV12-1 to TRBJ1-6. TRBV12-1 is tagged as a pseudogene. This CDR3 contains 15 residues. CDR3 protein: CASSSAGGFNSPLHF. The CDR3 DNA sequence: TGTGCCAGCAGCTCCGCCGGGGGTTTCAATTCACCCCTCCACTTT.

This clone was counted once. The rearrangement uses TRBV6-5 and TRBJ2-5; 15 bases are a match to TRBD2. The V segment lost 4 bases and the J segment 5 bases; nucleotides outside the gene matches: 5. The CDR3 extends over 16 amino acids. The germline gives CDR1 MNHEY, CDR2 SVGAGI. CDR3 amino acids: CASSLGLAGGLETQYF. The CDR3 DNA follows: TGTGCCAGCAGTTTAGGACTAGCGGGGGGGTTGGAGACCCAGTACTTC.

This clone appeared once. The chain's CDR3 is CASSQPTGASNEQFF. The CDR3 DNA sequence: TGCGCCAGCAGCCAGCCGACAGGGGCCTCTAATGAGCAGTTCTTC. The chain employs TRBV4-1 and TRBJ2-1, with 8 bases that match TRBD1. The CDR3 is made up of 15 amino acids. The V gene end was trimmed by 3 bases and the J gene end by 7 bases; junction bases not matched to a gene: 8. Germline V gives CDR1 MGHRA, CDR2 YSYEKL.

The rearrangement joins TRBV7-9 to TRBJ2-3; 10 positions agree with TRBD1. In germline, CDR1 is SEHNR, CDR2 FQNEAQ (reference sequence). The CDR3 has 16 amino acids. With 5 bases clipped from V and 4 bases from J, the junction kept 9 bases outside the gene matches. The CDR3 bases are TGTGCCAGCAGCCCGAGGGTCGGACAGGGGGCAGATACGCAGTATTTT. The encoded protein is CASSPRVGQGADTQYF. Full variable domain (rest looked up from reference TRBV7-9 and TRBJ2-3): DTGVSQNPRHKITKRGQNVTFRCDPISEHNRLYWYRQTLGQGPEFLTYFQNEAQLEKSRLLSDRFSAERPKGSFSTLEIQRTEQGDSAMYLCASSPRVGQGADTQYFGPGTRLTVL.

V gene TRBV7-9 combines with J gene TRBJ1-4, with D tentatively TRBD1 (5 bases). Per the germline V gene, CDR1 is SEHNR and CDR2 is FQNEAQ (reference sequence). Trimming took 5 bases from V and 6 from J, leaving 22 bases between them. This CDR3 has 17 residues. The CDR3 bases are TGTGCCAGCAGCCCGAACTGGGGCGCCCACACCGATGAAAAACTGTTTTTT. Its protein product is CASSPNWGAHTDEKLFF.

This rearrangement joins TRBV19 to TRBJ1-6; the D is unclear. V gave up 5 bases and J gave up 10 bases, with 15 bases separating them. The CDR3 loop spans 14 amino acids. Looked up from germline, CDR1 is LNHDA and CDR2 is SQIVND (reference sequence). CDR3 sequence reads: CASSVRGVGSPLHF. The CDR3 DNA sequence: TGTGCCAGTAGTGTTCGGGGAGTCGGGTCACCCCTCCACTTT.

This chain joins TRBV27 and TRBJ2-7, with D perhaps TRBD2 (5 bases). Germline-derived CDR1 and CDR2 are MNHEY and SMNVEV (reference sequence). The CDR3 sequence is 14 residues long. Trimming left V 6 bases short and J 0 bases short, with 12 bases between. The CDR3 DNA sequence: TGTGCCAGCAGGAGCGCGGGCAGCTCCTACGAGCAGTACTTC. Protein sequence: CASRSAGSSYEQYF.

This clone showed up just once. CDR3 residues: CASIRQGAFCGYTF. CDR3 DNA: TGTGCCAGTATAAGACAGGGGGCGTTCTGTGGCTACACCTTC. The chain combines TRBV28 with TRBJ1-2, with TRBD1 matching 10 bases. The length of the CDR3 is 14 residues. V dropped 9 bases and J dropped 7; count of bases not matched to a gene: 11. Germline V gives CDR1 MDHEN, CDR2 SYDVKM.

In the case of this clone: A junction end diverges from the germline sequence, so it may reflect a read error. The gene calls are TRBV7-9 and TRBJ2-7; D perhaps matches TRBD1 (6 bases). The CDR3 is made up of 12 amino acids. Germline V gene lookup returns CDR1 SEHNR and CDR2 FQNEAQ (reference sequence). CDR3 in amino acids: CSSSFGQNEQYF. The CDR3 DNA sequence: TGTTCCAGCAGCTTCGGACAGAACGAGCAGTACTTC.

This chain joins TRBV2 and TRBJ2-7, with TRBD1 matching over 9 bases. The CDR3 runs to 13 residues. Trimming at V came to 7 bases and at J to 5 bases, leaving 6 bases not matched to a gene. Germline-derived CDR1 and CDR2 are SNHLY and FYNNEI. CDR3 in DNA: TGTGCCAGCAAGTCCCGGGACAGGGACGAGCAGTACTTC. Amino acid sequence: CASKSRDRDEQYF.

This clone appeared once. One junction end does not reproduce the germline sequence, and a read error may be involved. The chain carries TRBV15 and TRBJ1-5; 7 bases fit TRBD1. CDR1 and CDR2 from the germline V gene are LNHNV and YYDKDF (reference sequence). This CDR3 spans 17 amino acids. CDR3 nucleotides: TGTGCCACCAGCCAGTACAAGGGACAGAGGTATAATCGGCCCCAGCATTTT. Its protein product is CATSQYKGQRYNRPQHF.

The chain has TRBV14 and TRBJ1-4; tentatively, D is TRBD1 (5 bases). This CDR3 has 11 residues. V was trimmed by 8 bases and J by 8 bases, leaving 9 bases between them. The germline V gene encodes CDR1 SGHDN and CDR2 FVKESK. The chain's CDR3 is CASREGEKLFF. The CDR3 nucleotides are TGTGCCAGCCGGGAGGGGGAAAAACTGTTTTTT.

The gene calls are TRBV27 and TRBJ1-1, with D tentatively TRBD1 (5 bases). V shed 2 bases and J shed 1 base, with 8 bases lying between them. The CDR3 contains 14 residues. Germline CDR1 and CDR2: MNHEY and SMNVEV (reference sequence). The CDR3 DNA sequence: TGTGCCAGCAGTTTACGAGACAGGAACACTGAAGCTTTCTTT. Protein: CASSLRDRNTEAFF.

The chain has TRBV5-5 and TRBJ2-1, with 10 bases fitting TRBD1. This CDR3 spans 15 amino acids. The J segment lost 9 bases and the V segment lost 1 base, leaving 7 bases of the junction unmatched. Germline CDR1 reads SGHKS; CDR2 reads YYEKEE (reference sequence). As DNA, the CDR3 is TGTGCCAGCAGCTTGTGGGACAGGGGTTCGGGTGAGCAGTTCTTC. It codes for CASSLWDRGSGEQFF.

J is TRBJ1-2 and V is TRBV27; no firm D call. V dropped 2 bases and J dropped 4 bases, with 14 bases sitting between them. Germline V gives CDR1 MNHEY, CDR2 SMNVEV (reference sequence). This CDR3 spans 15 amino acids. This CDR3 reads CASSLNQLAGYGYTF. The DNA for the CDR3 is TGTGCCAGCAGTTTAAACCAACTCGCAGGCTATGGCTACACCTTC.

This chain joins TRBV4-1 and TRBJ2-7, with 8 bases that match TRBD1. Per the germline V gene, CDR1 is MGHRA and CDR2 is YSYEKL. V shed 4 bases and J 1 base; nucleotides not matched to a gene: 6. CDR3 size: 15 residues. The CDR3 is CASSLQGAPSYEQYF. DNA for the CDR3: TGCGCCAGCAGCCTTCAGGGGGCTCCTTCCTACGAGCAGTACTTC.

Only one count was recorded for this clone. The chain has TRBV10-3 and TRBJ2-1, with TRBD1 identical over 8 bases. Germline V gives CDR1 ENHRY, CDR2 SYGVKD. CDR3 length: 15 residues. J lost 5 bases, V lost 2 bases, and 5 bases had no gene match. CDR3 DNA: TGTGCCATCAGTGAGCTGGACAGGGAGGACAATGAGCAGTTCTTC. Residues: CAISELDREDNEQFF.

A remark on this clone: At one of its ends the junction is not consistent with the germline gene, which may arise from a read error. The chain recombines TRBV15 with TRBJ2-3; 8 bases line up with TRBD2. This CDR3 contains 16 residues. In germline, CDR1 is LNHNV, CDR2 YYDKDF (reference sequence). This chain's CDR3 is CATGRDRSGGTDTQYF. CDR3 nucleotide sequence: TGTGCCACCGGCAGAGATCGGAGCGGGGGTACAGATACGCAGTATTTT.

The genes are TRBV6-5 and TRBJ1-4; D is possibly TRBD1 (6 bases). V was trimmed by 8 bases and J by 10 bases, leaving 14 bases between them. Germline V gives CDR1 MNHEY, CDR2 SVGAGI. The CDR3 has 12 residues. The CDR3 sequence is CASPDRGGKLFF. The DNA for the CDR3 is TGTGCCAGCCCGGATAGGGGGGGAAAACTGTTTTTT.

This clone was picked up one time. CDR3 protein: CASRPSGGANEQFF. CDR3 nucleotides: TGTGCCAGCAGGCCTAGCGGGGGGGCCAATGAGCAGTTCTTC. The J gene is TRBJ2-1, the V gene TRBV4-2; TRBD2 matches at 12 bases. CDR3 length: 14 amino acids. V trimming: 6 bases; J trimming: 6 bases; junction bases outside the gene matches: 3. The germline CDR1 and CDR2 sequences are LGHNA and YNFKEQ.

The chain employs TRBV7-8 and TRBJ2-7, with D possibly TRBD1 on 5 matching bases. V was shortened by 5 bases and J by 6 bases, with 23 bases between the two germline ends. Germline V gives CDR1 SGHVS, CDR2 FQNEAQ. CDR3 length: 16 amino acids. CDR3 sequence (DNA): TGTGCCAGCAGCGTAGACAGACCTTCTCTTCAAAGCGAGCAGTACTTC. It yields the protein CASSVDRPSLQSEQYF.